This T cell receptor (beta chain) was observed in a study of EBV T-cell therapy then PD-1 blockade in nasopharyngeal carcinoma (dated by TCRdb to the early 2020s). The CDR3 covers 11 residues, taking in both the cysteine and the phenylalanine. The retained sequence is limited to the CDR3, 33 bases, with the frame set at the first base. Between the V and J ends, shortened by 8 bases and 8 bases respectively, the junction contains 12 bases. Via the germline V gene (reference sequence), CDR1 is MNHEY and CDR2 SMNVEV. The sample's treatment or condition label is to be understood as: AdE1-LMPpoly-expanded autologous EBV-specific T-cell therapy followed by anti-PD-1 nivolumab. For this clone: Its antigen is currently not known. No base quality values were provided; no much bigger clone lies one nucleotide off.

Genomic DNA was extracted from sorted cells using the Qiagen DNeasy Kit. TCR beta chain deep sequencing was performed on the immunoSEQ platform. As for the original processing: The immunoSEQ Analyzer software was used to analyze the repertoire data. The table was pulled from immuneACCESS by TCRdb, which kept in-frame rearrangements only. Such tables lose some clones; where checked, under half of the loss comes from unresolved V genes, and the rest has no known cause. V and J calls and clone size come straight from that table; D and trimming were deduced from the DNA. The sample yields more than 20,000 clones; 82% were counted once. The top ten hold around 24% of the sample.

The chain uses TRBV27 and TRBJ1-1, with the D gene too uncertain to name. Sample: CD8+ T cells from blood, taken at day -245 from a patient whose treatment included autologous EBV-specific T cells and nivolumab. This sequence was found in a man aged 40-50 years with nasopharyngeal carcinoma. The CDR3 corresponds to CASRQGSEAFF. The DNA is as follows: TGTGCCAGCCGCCAAGGGTCCGAAGCTTTCTTT.